This T cell receptor beta chain was identified during a study of beta chain features in type 1 diabetes. Regarding the study as a whole: The study found moderately but significantly shorter TCRB CDR3s in all four CD4+ subsets of Type 1 diabetes patients.

A heparinised blood draw that averaged around 0.12 L was obtained once from each donor. The CDR3 consists of 13 residues. Trimming took 7 bases from V and 1 from J, leaving 10 bases between them. Germline loops: CDR1 KGHSH, CDR2 LQKENI. A few counts support this clone. Antigen: not known. Expressed TCRB transcripts were sequenced after all isolated RNA was converted to cDNA. The assay was immunoSEQ multiplex PCR, and TCRdb's table has in-frame clones only and misses some. This table has tens of thousands of clones, roughly 63% appearing once. The TCR was taken from a woman aged 25 to 39 with type 1 diabetes. This chain uses TRBV18 with TRBJ2-5; TRBD1 is a possible D gene (6 bases). Sequencing input: stem cell memory CD4+ T cells from blood. The CDR3 region is CASLQGSQETQYF. The CDR3 DNA is TGTGCCAGCTTACAGGGAAGCCAAGAGACCCAGTACTTC.